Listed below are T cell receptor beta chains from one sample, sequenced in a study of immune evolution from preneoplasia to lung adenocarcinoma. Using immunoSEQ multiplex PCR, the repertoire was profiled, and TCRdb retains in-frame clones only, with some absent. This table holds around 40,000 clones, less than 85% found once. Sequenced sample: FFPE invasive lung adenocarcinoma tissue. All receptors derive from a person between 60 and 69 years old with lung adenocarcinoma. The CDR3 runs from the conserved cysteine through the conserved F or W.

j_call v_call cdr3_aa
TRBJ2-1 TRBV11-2 CASSLDQTSGIYNEQFF
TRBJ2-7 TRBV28 CASSTPGGRVYEQYF
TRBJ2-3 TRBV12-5 CASGAGTGKGDTQYF
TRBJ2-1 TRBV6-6 CASSKIGLAGGNEQFF
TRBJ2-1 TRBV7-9 CASRQDTYNEQFF
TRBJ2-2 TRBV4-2 CASSQAGGATGELFF
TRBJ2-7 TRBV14 CASRRRDRGYGYEQYF
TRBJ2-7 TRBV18 CASSLLDRSYEQYF
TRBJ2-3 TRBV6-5 CASSYRWPGQGGTQYF
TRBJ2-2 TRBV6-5 CASSRGTANTGELFF
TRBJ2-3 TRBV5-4 CASSSGGLAGGADTQYF
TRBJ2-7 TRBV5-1 CASKVDNSYEQYF
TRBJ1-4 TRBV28 CASSLLGANEKLFF
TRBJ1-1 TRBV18 CASSEGGNTEAFF
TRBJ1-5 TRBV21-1 CARKPGQANSNQPQHF
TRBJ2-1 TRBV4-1 CASSQGRQGPYNEQFF
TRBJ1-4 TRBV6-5 CASSYISGQGGEKLFF
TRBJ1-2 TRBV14 CASSPTERYGYTF
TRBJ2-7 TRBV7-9 CASTRDVMQYF
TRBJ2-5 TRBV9 CASSVAGAGQETQYF
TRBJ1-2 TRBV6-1 CASRAPVNYGYTF
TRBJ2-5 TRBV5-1 CASRPGTGETQYF
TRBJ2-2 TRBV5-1 CASSLRLGGDTGELFF
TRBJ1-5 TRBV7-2 CASSLFGPQPQHF
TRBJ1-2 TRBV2 CASRVDYYYGYTF
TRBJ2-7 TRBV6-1 CASSERNEQYF
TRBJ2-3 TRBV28 CASSLWSLATQSTDTQYF
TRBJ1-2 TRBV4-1 CASSQVPGPFSRGYGYTF
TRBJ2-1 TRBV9 CASSPGGEQFF